A selection of T cell receptor beta chains follows, all from one sample in a study of T-cell reconstitution after alpha-beta-depleted transplantation in children. Each CDR3 protein gets one entry after TCRdb re-called the PCR reads with MiXCR. The sample has some 600,000 distinct CDR3 sequences; 10% to 15% are singletons. The specimen comprised PBMCs, mostly from graft donor cells, sampled 360 days after TCRalphabeta/CD19-depleted stem cell transplant. Receptors originate from a male patient younger than 18 who had a stem cell transplant for acute myeloid leukemia, so the T cells may come from the graft donor. Each CDR3 is given without its conserved first and last residue. The order of the fields is V gene, J gene, CDR3 protein.

>TRBV12-3/TRBV12-4|TRBJ2-7
ASSLVIGYEQY
>TRBV20-1|TRBJ2-1
SANDGSGEQF
>TRBV19|TRBJ2-3
ASRPLAGATDTQY
>TRBV11-2|TRBJ2-1
ASSLGAGRVEQF
>TRBV20-1|TRBJ2-3
SARHQGSTDTQY
>TRBV18|TRBJ2-2
ASSPPFIQRITPAGELF
>TRBV20-1|TRBJ1-1
SAPYRVGTEAF
>TRBV29-1|TRBJ2-7
SGSGPYEQY
>TRBV12-3/TRBV12-4|TRBJ2-4
ASSLGGGKNIQY
>TRBV28|TRBJ2-2
ASSPRLAGGSTGELF
>TRBV28|TRBJ2-5
ASSLFRGRETQY
>TRBV12-3/TRBV12-4|TRBJ2-2
ASSPWGARTGELF
>TRBV28|TRBJ2-1
ASSARFEGPADNEQF
>TRBV7-2|TRBJ1-1
ASSLTRGLNTEAF
>TRBV27|TRBJ2-7
ASSLLRREGSYEQY